A selection of T cell receptor beta chains follows, all from one sample in a study of OX40 agonist ivuxolimab in advanced cancers. The assay was immunoSEQ multiplex PCR, and TCRdb's table has in-frame clones only and misses some. Of more than 95,000 clones detected, about 91% appear once; the ten largest clones hold roughly 0.33%. The specimen was CD4+ or CD8+ T cells sorted from blood, collected in a trial of the OX40 agonist ivuxolimab. These receptors all come from an adult with an advanced solid tumor such as melanoma, head and neck, liver or kidney cancer. Each CDR3 is given with its conserved first and last residue. Fields, in order: J gene, V gene, CDR3 protein.

TRBJ2-3 TRBV29-1 CSVSGRLTDTQYF
TRBJ1-1 TRBV6-5 CASAKGVEAFF
TRBJ2-7 TRBV29-1 CSVKQGRSSYEQYF
TRBJ2-2 TRBV2 CASSLTQLAGANTGELFF
TRBJ2-7 TRBV28 CASSAPGTPPYEQYF
TRBJ2-1 TRBV4-3 CASSQGDALNEQFF
TRBJ2-1 TRBV7-9 CASSPSISRNEQFF
TRBJ2-7 TRBV7-9 CASTGGTGSYEQYF
TRBJ1-5 TRBV7-8 CASSLRDQPQHF
TRBJ2-2 TRBV11-2 CASRFPGGELFF
TRBJ1-5 TRBV5-4 CASSQGLPGINQPQHF
TRBJ1-4 TRBV7-9 CASEFSGANEKLFF
TRBJ2-3 TRBV18 CASSPSLAGGTSTDTQYF
TRBJ2-4 TRBV11-1 CASSSNLVGFNIQYF
TRBJ1-1 TRBV6-6 CASSYREGYGEAFF
TRBJ2-1 TRBV29-1 CSVFGALEDEQFF
TRBJ2-3 TRBV19 CASSTARGTDTQYF
TRBJ1-2 TRBV7-6 CVSSASQGAASWGYTF
TRBJ2-1 TRBV2 CASRRANEQFF
TRBJ2-7 TRBV7-8 CASSLTTTSGRSYEQYF
TRBJ1-3 TRBV7-2 CASSLVTGWRSSGNTIYF
TRBJ2-1 TRBV5-1 CASSLGTDEQFF
TRBJ2-7 TRBV6-1 CASSAGGVFREQYF
TRBJ1-1 TRBV9 CASSVSGATEAFF
TRBJ2-5 TRBV28 CASSSPGLVETQYF
TRBJ1-2 TRBV30 CAWSEFGGYGYTF
TRBJ2-2 TRBV2 CASGKATTGELFF
TRBJ2-3 TRBV5-1 CASSFLRANTQYF
TRBJ1-3 TRBV18 CASSPRGNTIYF
TRBJ2-7 TRBV5-4 CASTSGGLTYEQYF
TRBJ2-5 TRBV7-3 CASSPSAGGRETQYF
TRBJ2-2 TRBV18 CASSPSNTGELFF
TRBJ1-2 TRBV5-5 CASSFTRGNYGYTF
TRBJ1-2 TRBV4-2 CASSQAAGVDYGYTF
TRBJ2-6 TRBV6-1 CASSEVGANVLTF
TRBJ1-3 TRBV28 CASSLLTGSSGNTIYF
TRBJ2-5 TRBV5-1 CASSSGQGAGETQYF
TRBJ2-5 TRBV19 CASSSPLGVGRETQYF
TRBJ2-2 TRBV28 CASKRGTWNTGELFF
TRBJ2-1 TRBV27 CASSLPAGNEQFF
TRBJ1-2 TRBV7-3 CASSLGPGQTNYGYTF
TRBJ2-6 TRBV19 CASSMRGTSGANVLTF
TRBJ2-7 TRBV9 CASSVEAGGRGEQYF
TRBJ2-5 TRBV9 CASSVAGIQETQYF
TRBJ2-2 TRBV9 CASSPWTGATGELFF